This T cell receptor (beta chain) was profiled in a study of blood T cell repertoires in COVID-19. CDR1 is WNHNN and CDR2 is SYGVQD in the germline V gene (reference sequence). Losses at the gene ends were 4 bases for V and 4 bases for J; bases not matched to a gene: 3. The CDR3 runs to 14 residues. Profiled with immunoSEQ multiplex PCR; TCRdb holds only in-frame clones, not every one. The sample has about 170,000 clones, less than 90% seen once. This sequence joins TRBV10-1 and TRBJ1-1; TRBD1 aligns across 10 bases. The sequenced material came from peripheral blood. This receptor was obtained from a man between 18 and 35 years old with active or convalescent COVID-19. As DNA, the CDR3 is TGCGCCAGCAGTGCTCGGACAGGGGGCACTGAAGCTTTCTTT. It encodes CASSARTGGTEAFF.